This passage covers 32 T cell receptor beta chains from one sample sequenced in a study of graft-versus-host responses after intestinal transplantation. Produced via immunoSEQ multiplex PCR; TCRdb's table is partial and in-frame only. The sample lists fewer than 90,000 clones, about 94% occurring once. These receptors have no identified antigens. The sequenced sample was unstimulated CD4+ T cells sorted from spleen or lymph node cells, obtained before transplant. Receptors were obtained from a human donor who was the organ donor for an intestinal transplant.

The rearrangement links TRBV27 to TRBJ1-2, with D uncertain. This CDR3 contains 13 residues. V lost 0 bases and J lost 6, with 8 bases in between. Germline V gives CDR1 MNHEY, CDR2 SMNVEV (reference sequence). The CDR3 reads CASSLSGGNGYTF. CDR3 in DNA: TGTGCCAGCAGTTTATCTGGCGGGAATGGCTACACCTTC.

The chain uses TRBV5-5 and TRBJ1-4, with D unclear. Deletions cut 4 bases from V and 4 bases from J, with 14 bases between. Germline V CDR1 and CDR2: SGHKS, YYEKEE (reference sequence). There are 15 residues in the CDR3. CDR3 residues: CASSDGRVINEKLFF. The DNA of the CDR3 is TGTGCCAGCAGCGATGGGCGGGTCATTAATGAAAAACTGTTTTTT.

The chain has TRBV29-1 and TRBJ2-1, with D possibly being TRBD1 or TRBD2 (5 bases each). Trimming left V 7 bases short and J 5 bases short, with 15 bases between. The CDR3 has 13 residues. Germline V lookup: CDR1 SQVTM, CDR2 ANQGSEA. The CDR3 here is CSARRGENNEQFF. The CDR3 DNA is TGCAGCGCCCGAAGAGGGGAAAACAATGAGCAGTTCTTC.

The chain uses TRBV2 and TRBJ2-7; the D is unclear. The length of the CDR3 is 15 residues. V was trimmed by 4 bases and J by 0 bases, leaving 13 bases between them. Germline V gene lookup returns CDR1 SNHLY and CDR2 FYNNEI. The CDR3, as DNA: TGTGCCAGCAGTGCCGGGCCTCATCTCTCCTACGAGCAGTACTTC. This encodes CASSAGPHLSYEQYF. The full variable domain, rest sourced from reference TRBV2 and TRBJ2-7, is EPEVTQTPSHQVTQMGQEVILRCVPISNHLYFYWYRQILGQKVEFLVSFYNNEISEKSEIFDDQFSVERPDGSNFTLKIRSTKLEDSAMYFCASSAGPHLSYEQYFGPGTRLTVT.

The J gene is TRBJ1-1, the V gene TRBV9; D is undetermined. CDR1 and CDR2 (germline): SGDLS, YYNGEE. The CDR3 spans 13 residues. The V gene lost 10 bases and the J gene lost 0 bases, with 13 bases spanning the gap. In nucleotides, the CDR3 is TGTGCCTCCGGCCGGGCGATGAACACTGAAGCTTTCTTT. It yields the protein CASGRAMNTEAFF.

The chain uses TRBV28 and TRBJ1-1, with D hard to call. Germline V gives CDR1 MDHEN, CDR2 SYDVKM. CDR3 length equals 13 residues. Trimming stripped 7 bases from V and 7 bases from J, with 16 bases between. CDR3 in DNA: TGTGCCAGCAAAATAAATAGGAGAATTGAAGCTTTCTTT. It is translated as CASKINRRIEAFF. Full variable domain (rest looked up from reference TRBV28 and TRBJ1-1): DVKVTQSSRYLVKRTGEKVFLECVQDMDHENMFWYRQDPGLGLRLIYFSYDVKMKEKGDIPEGYSVSREKKERFSLILESASTNQTSMYLCASKINRRIEAFFGQGTRLTVV.

This clone has only one observation. The rearrangement links TRBV5-6 to TRBJ1-3; no firm D call. Germline CDR1 SGHDT, CDR2 YYEEEE. The CDR3 loop spans 16 amino acids. V was trimmed by 2 bases and J by 0 bases, leaving 12 bases between them. The CDR3 sequence: CASSFTGGPSGNTIYF. The CDR3, as DNA: TGTGCCAGCAGCTTTACGGGCGGGCCCTCTGGAAACACCATATATTTT.

The V call is TRBV7-9, the J call TRBJ2-1; TRBD1 might be the D (6 bases). CDR3 size: 15 residues. Germline CDR1 and CDR2: SEHNR and FQNEAQ (reference sequence). Deletions cut 2 bases from V and 0 bases from J, with 8 bases between. Written as DNA, the CDR3 is TGTGCCAGCAGCTTAACAGGGAGCTCCTACAATGAGCAGTTCTTC. This encodes CASSLTGSSYNEQFF.

CDR3 region: CASSLAAGGEKLFF. CDR3 nucleotides: TGTGCCAGCAGTCTGGCGGCGGGCGGCGAAAAACTGTTTTTT. The chain joins TRBV28 to TRBJ1-4, with D uncertain. The CDR3 runs 14 residues. Between the trimmed V and J ends, which lost 5 bases and 8 bases, there was a span of 15 bases. CDR1 and CDR2 from the germline V gene are MDHEN and SYDVKM.

The rearrangement uses TRBV28 and TRBJ1-1, with a weak D call TRBD1 (5 bases). V lost 6 bases and J 4 bases, leaving 18 bases between the germline ends. This CDR3 is built from 15 residues. Germline assignment: CDR1 MDHEN and CDR2 SYDVKM. CDR3 residues: CASREWFSGTTEAFF. The CDR3 DNA reads TGTGCCAGCAGGGAGTGGTTCTCGGGGACCACTGAAGCTTTCTTT.

The V call is TRBV20-1, the J call TRBJ1-2; TRBD1 aligns across 8 bases. Trimming took 7 bases from V and 4 from J; bases not matched to a gene: 2. This CDR3 contains 11 residues. CDR1 is DFQATT and CDR2 is SNEGSKA in the germline V gene (reference sequence). CDR3 nucleotide sequence: TGCAGTGGACAGGGGTCCTATGGCTACACCTTC. Residues: CSGQGSYGYTF.

The rearrangement uses TRBV4-3 and TRBJ2-7; TRBD1 is a possible D gene (6 bases). CDR3 length: 16 amino acids. The V gene lost 4 bases and the J gene lost 0 bases, with 16 bases spanning the gap. Germline V lookup: CDR1 LGHNA, CDR2 YSLEER. CDR3 nucleotides: TGCGCCAGCAGCCGGAACACAGGGTTAAGCTCCTACGAGCAGTACTTC. Its protein is CASSRNTGLSSYEQYF.

The chain combines TRBV28 with TRBJ2-1, with D possibly matching TRBD1 (7 bases). The V and J ends lost 5 bases and 1 base respectively, with 9 bases between them. CDR1 is MDHEN and CDR2 is SYDVKM in the germline V gene. This CDR3 is built from 14 residues. The CDR3 is CASSAGGSYNEQFF. As DNA, the CDR3 is TGTGCCAGCAGTGCAGGGGGGTCCTACAATGAGCAGTTCTTC. Supplemented by reference TRBV28 and TRBJ2-1, the full variable domain reads DVKVTQSSRYLVKRTGEKVFLECVQDMDHENMFWYRQDPGLGLRLIYFSYDVKMKEKGDIPEGYSVSREKKERFSLILESASTNQTSMYLCASSAGGSYNEQFFGPGTRLTVL.

This sequence joins TRBV6-5 and TRBJ2-5; D is undetermined. Trimming stripped 3 bases from V and 5 bases from J, with 10 bases between. This CDR3 spans 13 amino acids. Germline lookup yields CDR1 MNHEY and CDR2 SVGAGI. CDR3: CASSYRASETQYF. The CDR3 nucleotides are TGTGCCAGCAGTTATCGAGCGTCTGAGACCCAGTACTTC.

The chain links TRBV5-6 to TRBJ1-3; 7 bases align to TRBD1. The CDR3 is 14 residues long. Germline V gene lookup returns CDR1 SGHDT and CDR2 YYEEEE. The ends lost 4 bases at V and 0 bases at J; junction bases unmatched: 1. The CDR3 nucleotides are TGTGCCAGCAGCCGGGACAGCTCTGGAAACACCATATATTTT. Translating gives CASSRDSSGNTIYF.

The rearrangement links TRBV19 to TRBJ2-7, with D possibly TRBD1 on 6 matching bases. CDR3 length: 16 amino acids. V gave up 5 bases and J gave up 2 bases, with 19 bases separating them. CDR1 is LNHDA and CDR2 is SQIVND in the germline V gene (reference sequence). Written as DNA, the CDR3 is TGTGCCAGTAGTTCCCGGACAGAAGCAGATACCTACGAGCAGTACTTC. Protein product: CASSSRTEADTYEQYF.

The chain is built from TRBV28 and TRBJ2-7; D possibly corresponds to TRBD2 (5 bases). Trimming took off 2 bases at V and 1 base at J, with 6 bases between the two ends. Germline assignment: CDR1 MDHEN and CDR2 SYDVKM. The CDR3 sequence is 13 residues long. CDR3 region: CASSLTGSYEQYF. Here the CDR3 DNA reads TGTGCCAGCAGTTTAACGGGATCCTACGAGCAGTACTTC. The whole variable domain, remainder taken from reference TRBV28 and TRBJ2-7, is DVKVTQSSRYLVKRTGEKVFLECVQDMDHENMFWYRQDPGLGLRLIYFSYDVKMKEKGDIPEGYSVSREKKERFSLILESASTNQTSMYLCASSLTGSYEQYFGPGTRLTVT.

The chain employs TRBV30 and TRBJ2-2; tentative D call: TRBD1 (6 bases). CDR3 length equals 15 residues. The germline V and J ends were trimmed by 4 bases and 2 bases, with 14 bases remaining between them. CDR1 and CDR2 (germline): GTSNPN, SVGIG (reference sequence). The CDR3: CAWKRRGANTGELFF. The CDR3 bases are TGTGCCTGGAAGCGCAGGGGCGCTAACACCGGGGAGCTGTTTTTT.

The chain combines TRBV18 with TRBJ2-1, with TRBD1 identical over 9 bases. Per the germline V gene, CDR1 is KGHSH and CDR2 is LQKENI. The CDR3 has 15 residues. V lost 3 bases, J lost 8 bases, and 8 bases stayed unmatched. CDR3 sequence: CASSPPGQGLDEQFF. CDR3 DNA: TGTGCCAGCTCACCCCCGGGACAGGGTCTAGATGAGCAGTTCTTC.

The rearrangement uses TRBV11-3 and TRBJ1-1, with D unresolved. CDR1 is SGHNT, CDR2 YENEEA, per germline. Trimming took 3 bases from V and 0 from J, leaving 14 bases between them. CDR3 length: 16 residues. CDR3 in amino acids: CASSFRGQALNTEAFF. The CDR3 DNA reads as TGTGCCAGCAGCTTCCGAGGGCAAGCGCTGAACACTGAAGCTTTCTTT.

The V gene is TRBV6-6, the J gene TRBJ2-7; D remains ambiguous. The CDR3 runs to 14 residues. Per germline, CDR1 MNHNY and CDR2 SVGAGI (reference sequence). With 4 bases removed from V and 0 bases from J, the gap between germline ends came to 10 bases. Here the CDR3 reads CASSFVWDSYEQYF. The CDR3 nucleotides read TGTGCCAGCAGTTTCGTCTGGGACTCCTACGAGCAGTACTTC.

This clone was picked up a small number of times. Written as DNA, the CDR3 is TGTGCCAGCAGCTACAGCAGCTCTGGAAACACCATATATTTT. Translating gives CASSYSSSGNTIYF. The chain carries TRBV7-9 and TRBJ1-3, with no clear D. This CDR3 has 14 amino acids. V was clipped by 4 bases and J by 0 bases, with 7 bases between them. Per the germline V gene, CDR1 is SEHNR and CDR2 is FQNEAQ (reference sequence).

The chain recombines TRBV13 with TRBJ1-2, with D possibly TRBD1 on 6 matching bases. CDR3 length equals 17 residues. In germline, CDR1 is PRHDT, CDR2 FYEKMQ (reference sequence). V was trimmed by 6 bases and J by 0 bases, leaving 20 bases between them. The CDR3 DNA is TGTGCCAGCAGGAGGGGGAAAGGCGGCGTAGCTAACTATGGCTACACCTTC. Amino acids: CASRRGKGGVANYGYTF.

The chain uses TRBV19 and TRBJ1-5, with D hard to call. This CDR3 has 16 residues. Germline-derived CDR1 and CDR2 are LNHDA and SQIVND (reference sequence). The V end was cut by 4 bases, the J end by 0 bases, with 13 bases between. CDR3 sequence: CASSKDGISSNQPQHF. CDR3 sequence (DNA): TGTGCCAGTAGTAAGGACGGGATTTCTAGCAATCAGCCCCAGCATTTT. Combining the CDR3 with reference TRBV19 and TRBJ1-5 gives the whole variable domain DGGITQSPKYLFRKEGQNVTLSCEQNLNHDAMYWYRQDPGQGLRLIYYSQIVNDFQKGDIAEGYSVSREKKESFPLTVTSAQKNPTAFYLCASSKDGISSNQPQHFGDGTRLSIL.

This chain joins TRBV5-6 and TRBJ1-5; D is unclear. The CDR3 extends over 15 amino acids. In germline, CDR1 is SGHDT, CDR2 YYEEEE. V was pared by 2 bases and J by 0 bases, with 9 bases between. Here the CDR3 DNA reads TGTGCCAGCAGCTTATCGGGCTATAGCAATCAGCCCCAGCATTTT. This sequence encodes CASSLSGYSNQPQHF.

J is TRBJ1-3 and V is TRBV18, with D possibly being TRBD1 (5 bases). The CDR3 length is 17 residues. CDR1 and CDR2 from the germline V gene are KGHSH and LQKENI. Trimming pared 1 base from V and 3 bases from J, leaving 16 bases between. CDR3 in DNA: TGTGCCAGCTCACCACGGCTCGATCAGGGTGATGGAAACACCATATATTTT. It translates to CASSPRLDQGDGNTIYF. The whole variable domain, filled in from reference TRBV18 and TRBJ1-3, reads NAGVMQNPRHLVRRRGQEARLRCSPMKGHSHVYWYRQLPEEGLKFMVYLQKENIIDESGMPKERFSAEFPKEGPSILRIQQVVRGDSAAYFCASSPRLDQGDGNTIYFGEGSWLTVV.

The chain recombines TRBV18 with TRBJ2-2; 9 nucleotides line up with TRBD2. CDR3 length equals 17 residues. V lost 4 bases and J lost 2; bases outside the gene matches: 8. Germline CDR1 reads KGHSH; CDR2 reads LQKENI. In DNA form, the CDR3 reads TGTGCCAGCTCACAGCCAGCGGGGGGAGCAAACACCGGGGAGCTGTTTTTT. Translation: CASSQPAGGANTGELFF.

The V gene is TRBV29-1, the J gene TRBJ2-1; TRBD2 matches at 7 bases. The CDR3 is made up of 14 amino acids. Looked up from germline, CDR1 is SQVTM and CDR2 is ANQGSEA. The V gene end was trimmed by 3 bases and the J gene end by 2 bases; junction bases not matched to a gene: 4. CDR3 amino acids: CSVEPSGTYNEQFF. CDR3 bases: TGCAGCGTTGAGCCTAGCGGAACCTACAATGAGCAGTTCTTC.

This rearrangement joins TRBV5-6 to TRBJ2-1; D perhaps matches TRBD1 (7 bases). The V end lost 4 bases, the J end lost 2 bases, and 13 bases lay between the germline ends. The germline gives CDR1 SGHDT, CDR2 YYEEEE. The CDR3 length is 15 residues. The DNA of the CDR3 is TGTGCCAGCAGCCGGAGGGGGCTTGCCTACAATGAGCAGTTCTTC. It encodes CASSRRGLAYNEQFF.

The chain links TRBV4-3 to TRBJ2-7; possibly TRBD1 for D (6 bases). The CDR3 consists of 14 residues. Germline V gene sequence: CDR1 LGHNA, CDR2 YSLEER. V shed 3 bases and J shed 1 base, with 10 bases lying between them. Here the CDR3 reads CASSQPGQSYEQYF. The CDR3 DNA reads as TGCGCCAGCAGCCAGCCTGGACAGTCCTACGAGCAGTACTTC.

As concerns this clone: The junction departs from germline at one end; a sequencing error may be responsible. The chain employs TRBV9 and TRBJ1-2; the D gene is possibly TRBD1 (5 bases). Germline CDR1 and CDR2: SGDLS and YYNGEE. The CDR3 length is 11 residues. The CDR3 DNA sequence: TGTGCCAGCAGCTTAGGGGCAGTGTCCGCCTTC. This translates into CASSLGAVSAF.

The rearrangement uses TRBV19 and TRBJ2-3, with D uncertain. Germline CDR1 is LNHDA and CDR2 is SQIVND (reference sequence). V shed 0 bases and J shed 3 bases, with 7 bases lying between them. The CDR3 extends over 14 amino acids. CDR3 nucleotide sequence: TGTGCCAGTAGTATAGATCGGTTTACAGATACGCAGTATTTT. Translating it yields CASSIDRFTDTQYF.